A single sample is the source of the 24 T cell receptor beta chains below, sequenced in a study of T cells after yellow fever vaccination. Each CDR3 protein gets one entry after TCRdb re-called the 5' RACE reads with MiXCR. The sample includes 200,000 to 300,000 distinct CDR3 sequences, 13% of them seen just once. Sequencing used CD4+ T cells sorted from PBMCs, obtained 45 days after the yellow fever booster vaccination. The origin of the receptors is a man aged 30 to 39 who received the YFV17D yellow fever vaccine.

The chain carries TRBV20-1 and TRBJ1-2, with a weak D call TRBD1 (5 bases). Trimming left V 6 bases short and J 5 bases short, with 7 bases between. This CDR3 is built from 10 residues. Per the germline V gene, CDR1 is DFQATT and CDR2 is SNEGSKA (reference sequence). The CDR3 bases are TGCAGTGCCAGGGCGTATGGCTACACCTTC. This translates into CSARAYGYTF.

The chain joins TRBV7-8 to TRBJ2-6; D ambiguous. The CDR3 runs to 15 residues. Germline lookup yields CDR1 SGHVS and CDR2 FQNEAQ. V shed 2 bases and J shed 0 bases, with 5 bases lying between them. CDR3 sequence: CASSLMISGANVLTF. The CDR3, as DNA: TGTGCCAGCAGCTTAATGATCTCTGGGGCCAACGTCCTGACTTTC.

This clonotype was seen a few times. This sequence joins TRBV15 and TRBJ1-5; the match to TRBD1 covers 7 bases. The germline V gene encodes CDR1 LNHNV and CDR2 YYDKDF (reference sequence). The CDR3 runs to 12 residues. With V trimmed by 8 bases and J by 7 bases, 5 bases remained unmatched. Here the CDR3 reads CATGGRGQPQHF. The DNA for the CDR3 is TGTGCCACCGGTGGCAGGGGGCAGCCCCAGCATTTT.

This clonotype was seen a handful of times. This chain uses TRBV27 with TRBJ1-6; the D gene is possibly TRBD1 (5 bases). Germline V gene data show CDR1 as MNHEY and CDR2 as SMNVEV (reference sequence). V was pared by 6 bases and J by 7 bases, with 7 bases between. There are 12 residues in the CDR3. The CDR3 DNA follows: TGTGCCAGCAGCAGGGCCAATTCACCCCTCCACTTT. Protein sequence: CASSRANSPLHF.

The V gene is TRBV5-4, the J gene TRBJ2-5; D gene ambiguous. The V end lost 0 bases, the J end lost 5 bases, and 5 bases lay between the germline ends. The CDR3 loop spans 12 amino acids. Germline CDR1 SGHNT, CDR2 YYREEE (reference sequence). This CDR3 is CASSLAPETQYF. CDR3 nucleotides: TGTGCCAGCAGCTTGGCCCCGGAGACCCAGTACTTC. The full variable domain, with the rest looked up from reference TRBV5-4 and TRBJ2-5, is ETGVTQSPTHLIKTRGQQVTLRCSSQSGHNTVSWYQQALGQGPQFIFQYYREEENGRGNFPPRFSGLQFPNYSSELNVNALELDDSALYLCASSLAPETQYFGPGTRLLVL.

CDR3: CATSDSGQGGGNEQFF. The CDR3 region has the DNA TGTGCCACCAGTGATTCAGGACAGGGGGGGGGCAATGAGCAGTTCTTC. V gene TRBV24-1 combines with J gene TRBJ2-1; 10 bases line up with TRBD1. Germline CDR1 KGHDR, CDR2 SFDVKD. Trimming at V came to 2 bases and at J to 6 bases, leaving 6 bases not matched to a gene. CDR3 length: 16 amino acids.

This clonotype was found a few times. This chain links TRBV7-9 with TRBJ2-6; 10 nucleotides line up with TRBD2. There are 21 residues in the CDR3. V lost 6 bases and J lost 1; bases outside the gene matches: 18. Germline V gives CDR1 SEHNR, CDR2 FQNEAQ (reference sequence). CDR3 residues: CASRGRASGSGVLSGANVLTF. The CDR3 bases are TGTGCCAGCAGAGGCAGGGCTAGCGGGAGTGGAGTTCTGTCTGGGGCCAACGTCCTGACTTTC.

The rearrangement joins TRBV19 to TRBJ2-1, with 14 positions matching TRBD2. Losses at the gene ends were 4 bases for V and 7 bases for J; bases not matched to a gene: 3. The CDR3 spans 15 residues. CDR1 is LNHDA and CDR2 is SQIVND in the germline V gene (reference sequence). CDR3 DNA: TGTGCCAGTAGTAGACTAGCGGGAGGGCCTAATGAGCAGTTCTTC. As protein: CASSRLAGGPNEQFF.

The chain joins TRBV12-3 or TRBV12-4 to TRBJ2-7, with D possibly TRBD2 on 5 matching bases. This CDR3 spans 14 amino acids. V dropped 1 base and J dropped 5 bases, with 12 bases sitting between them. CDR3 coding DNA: TGTGCCAGCAGTTTAGGAGGGTACTTCGACGAGCAGTACTTC. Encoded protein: CASSLGGYFDEQYF.

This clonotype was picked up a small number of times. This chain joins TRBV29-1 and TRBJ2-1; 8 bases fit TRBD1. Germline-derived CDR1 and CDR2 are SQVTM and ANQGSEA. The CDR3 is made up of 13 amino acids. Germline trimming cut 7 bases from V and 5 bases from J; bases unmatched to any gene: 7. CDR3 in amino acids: CSDLYRGNNEQFF. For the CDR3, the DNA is TGCAGCGACCTTTACAGGGGGAACAATGAGCAGTTCTTC.

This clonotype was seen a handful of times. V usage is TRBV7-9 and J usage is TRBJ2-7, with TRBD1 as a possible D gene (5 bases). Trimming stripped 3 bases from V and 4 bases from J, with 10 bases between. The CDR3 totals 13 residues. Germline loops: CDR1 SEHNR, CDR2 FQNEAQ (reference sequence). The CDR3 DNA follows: TGTGCCAGCAGCTTCGCAGGGCATTACGAGCAGTACTTC. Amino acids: CASSFAGHYEQYF.

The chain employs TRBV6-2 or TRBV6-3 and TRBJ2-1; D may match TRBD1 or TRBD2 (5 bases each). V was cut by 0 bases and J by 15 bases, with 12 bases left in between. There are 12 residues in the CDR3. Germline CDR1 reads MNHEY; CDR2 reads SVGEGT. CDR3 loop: CASSYSGASRFF. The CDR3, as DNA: TGTGCCAGCAGTTACTCAGGGGCTAGCCGGTTCTTC.

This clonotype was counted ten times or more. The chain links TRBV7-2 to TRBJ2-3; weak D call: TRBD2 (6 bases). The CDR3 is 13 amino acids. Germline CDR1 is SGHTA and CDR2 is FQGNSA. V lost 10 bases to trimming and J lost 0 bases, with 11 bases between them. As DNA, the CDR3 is TGTGCCATTAAACGGGGGAGCACAGATACGCAGTATTTT. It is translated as CAIKRGSTDTQYF.

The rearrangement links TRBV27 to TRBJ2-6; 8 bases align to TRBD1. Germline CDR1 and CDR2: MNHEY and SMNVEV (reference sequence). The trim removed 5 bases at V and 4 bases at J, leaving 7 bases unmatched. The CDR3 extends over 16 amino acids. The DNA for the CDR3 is TGTGCCAGCAGTCCAGACAGGGGCTGGGGGGCCAACGTCCTGACTTTC. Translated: CASSPDRGWGANVLTF.

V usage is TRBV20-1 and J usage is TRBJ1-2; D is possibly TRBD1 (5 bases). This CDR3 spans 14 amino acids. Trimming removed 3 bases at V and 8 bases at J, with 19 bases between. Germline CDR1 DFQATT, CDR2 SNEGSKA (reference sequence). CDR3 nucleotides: TGCAGTGCTAGCTGGCCCGCTGCCAGGGAAGGCTACACCTTC. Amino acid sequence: CSASWPAAREGYTF.

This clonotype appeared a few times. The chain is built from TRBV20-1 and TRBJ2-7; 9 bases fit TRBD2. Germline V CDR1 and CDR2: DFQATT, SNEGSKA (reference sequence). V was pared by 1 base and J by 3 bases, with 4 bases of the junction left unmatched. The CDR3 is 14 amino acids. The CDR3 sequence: CSARVPSGNYEQYF. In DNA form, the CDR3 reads TGCAGTGCTAGAGTGCCTAGCGGGAACTACGAGCAGTACTTC.

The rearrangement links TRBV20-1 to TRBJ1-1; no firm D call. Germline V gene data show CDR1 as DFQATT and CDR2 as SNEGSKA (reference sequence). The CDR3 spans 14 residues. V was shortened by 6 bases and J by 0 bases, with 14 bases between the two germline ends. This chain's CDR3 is CSAIPLGMNTEAFF. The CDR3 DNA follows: TGCAGTGCGATACCCCTAGGAATGAACACTGAAGCTTTCTTT.

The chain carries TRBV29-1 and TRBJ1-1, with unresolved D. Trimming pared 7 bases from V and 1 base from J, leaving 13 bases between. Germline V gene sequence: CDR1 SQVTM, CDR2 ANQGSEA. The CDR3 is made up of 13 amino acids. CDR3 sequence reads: CSAEASRNTEAFF. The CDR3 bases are TGCAGCGCTGAGGCCTCCAGGAACACTGAAGCTTTCTTT.

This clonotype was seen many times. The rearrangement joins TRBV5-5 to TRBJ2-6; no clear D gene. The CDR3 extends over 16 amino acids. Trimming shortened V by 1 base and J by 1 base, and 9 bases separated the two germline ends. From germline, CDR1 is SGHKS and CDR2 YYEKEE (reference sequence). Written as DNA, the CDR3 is TGTGCCAGCAGCTTGTTTAGTCAGTCTGGGGCCAACGTCCTGACTTTC. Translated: CASSLFSQSGANVLTF.

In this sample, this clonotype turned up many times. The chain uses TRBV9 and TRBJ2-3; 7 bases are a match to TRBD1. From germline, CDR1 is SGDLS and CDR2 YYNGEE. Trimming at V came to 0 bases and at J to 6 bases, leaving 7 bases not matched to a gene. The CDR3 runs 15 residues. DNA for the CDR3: TGTGCCAGCAGCGTAGGCTTCCTACAGGGGGATACGCAGTATTTT. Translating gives CASSVGFLQGDTQYF.

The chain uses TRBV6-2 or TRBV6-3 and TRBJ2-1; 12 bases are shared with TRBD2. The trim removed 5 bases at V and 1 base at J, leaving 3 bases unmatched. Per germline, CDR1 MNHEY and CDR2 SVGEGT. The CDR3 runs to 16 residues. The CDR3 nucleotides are TGTGCCAGCAGTCCGACTAGCGGGGGATCCTACAATGAGCAGTTCTTC. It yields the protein CASSPTSGGSYNEQFF.

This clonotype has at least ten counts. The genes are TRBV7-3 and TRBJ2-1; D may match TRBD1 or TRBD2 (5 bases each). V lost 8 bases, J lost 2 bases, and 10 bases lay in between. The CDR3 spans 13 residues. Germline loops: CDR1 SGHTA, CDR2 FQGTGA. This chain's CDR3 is CASSLGPYNEQFF. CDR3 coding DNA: TGTGCCAGCTCCCTGGGACCCTACAATGAGCAGTTCTTC.

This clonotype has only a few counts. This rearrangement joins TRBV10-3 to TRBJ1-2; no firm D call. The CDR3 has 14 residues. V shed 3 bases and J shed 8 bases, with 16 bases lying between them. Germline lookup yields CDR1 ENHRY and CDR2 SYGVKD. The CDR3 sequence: CAISDFGRGDGYTF. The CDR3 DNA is TGTGCCATCAGTGATTTTGGTCGAGGAGACGGCTACACCTTC.

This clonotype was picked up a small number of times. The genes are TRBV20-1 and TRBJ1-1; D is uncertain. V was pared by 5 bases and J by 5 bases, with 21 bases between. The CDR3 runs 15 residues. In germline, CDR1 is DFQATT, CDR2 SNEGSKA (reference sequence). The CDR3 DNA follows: TGCAGTGCTGGACGGAGCCTTACGTCTGGAACTGAAGCTTTCTTT. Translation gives CSAGRSLTSGTEAFF.